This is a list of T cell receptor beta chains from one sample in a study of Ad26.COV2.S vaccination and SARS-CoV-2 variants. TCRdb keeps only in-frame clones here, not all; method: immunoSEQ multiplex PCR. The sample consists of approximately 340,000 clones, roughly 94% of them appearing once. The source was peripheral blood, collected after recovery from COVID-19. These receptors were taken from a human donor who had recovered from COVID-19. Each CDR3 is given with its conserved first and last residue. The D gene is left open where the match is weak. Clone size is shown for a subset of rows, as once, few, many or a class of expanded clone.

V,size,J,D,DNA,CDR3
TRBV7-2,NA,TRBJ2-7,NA,TGTGCCAGCAGCTTACGCGGACCCTACGAGCAGTACTTC,CASSLRGPYEQYF
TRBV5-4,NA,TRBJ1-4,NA,TGTGCCAGCAGCCTTGGGGCAGACCGGTACGAAAAACTGTTTTTT,CASSLGADRYEKLFF
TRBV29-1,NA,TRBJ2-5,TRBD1,TGCAGCGTGCAAGATGCCGGGACAGCGAAAGAGACCCAGTACTTC,CSVQDAGTAKETQYF
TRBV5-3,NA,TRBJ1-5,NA,TGTGCCAGAAGTTTCGGGCCAGCGGGGAGTCAGCCCCAGCATTTT,CARSFGPAGSQPQHF
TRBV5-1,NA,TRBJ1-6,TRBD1,TGCGCCAGCAGCTTGGCACAGGGGGGTGATTCACCCCTCCACTTT,CASSLAQGGDSPLHF
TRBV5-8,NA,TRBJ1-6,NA,TGTGCCAGCAGCTCGAATTCACCCCTCCACTTT,CASSSNSPLHF
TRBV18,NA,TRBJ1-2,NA,TGTGCCAGCTCGCAGGGCCATACTAACTATGGCTACACCTTC,CASSQGHTNYGYTF
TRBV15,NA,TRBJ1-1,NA,TGTGCCACCAGCAGAGTTTACACTGAAGCTTTCTTT,CATSRVYTEAFF
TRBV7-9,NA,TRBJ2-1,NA,TGTGCCAGCAGCTTAGGGGGGACCAGCCGGGAGCAGTTCTTC,CASSLGGTSREQFF
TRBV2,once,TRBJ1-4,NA,TGTGCCAGCAGTGTCTTTGCCGAAAAACTGTTTTTT,CASSVFAEKLFF
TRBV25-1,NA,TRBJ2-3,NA,TGTGCCAGCAGTGAGACGAGCGGAACAGATACGCAGTATTTT,CASSETSGTDTQYF
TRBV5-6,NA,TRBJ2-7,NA,TGTGCCAGCAGCTCCGGACATCTTACCCACGAGCAGTACTTC,CASSSGHLTHEQYF
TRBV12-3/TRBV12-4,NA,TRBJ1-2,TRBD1,TGTGCCAGCAGTAGGGACAGGGGGCTAGGCTACACCTTC,CASSRDRGLGYTF
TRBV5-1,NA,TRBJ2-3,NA,TGCGCCAGCAGCTTGTCCCCAGGGGGGACAGATACGCAGTATTTT,CASSLSPGGTDTQYF
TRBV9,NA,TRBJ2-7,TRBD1,TGTGCCAGCAGCGTAGACAGGGGAGACGAGCAGTACTTC,CASSVDRGDEQYF
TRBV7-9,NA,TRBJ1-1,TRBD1,TGTGCCAGCAGCTTCAATGGCAGGGGGATGAACACTGAAGCTTTCTTT,CASSFNGRGMNTEAFF
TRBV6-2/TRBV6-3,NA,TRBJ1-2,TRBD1,TGTGCCAGCAGCCGACGCTCGGACAGGGGATATGGCTACACCTTC,CASSRRSDRGYGYTF
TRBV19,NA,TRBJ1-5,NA,TGTGCCAGTAGTATATTGGGGTCGACGGATCAGCCCCAGCATTTT,CASSILGSTDQPQHF
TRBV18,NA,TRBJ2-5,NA,TGTGCCAGCTCCCCCACGTTCGGGTGGGAGACCCAGTACTTC,CASSPTFGWETQYF
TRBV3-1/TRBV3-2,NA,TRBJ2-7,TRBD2,TGTGCCAGCAGCCAAGGACTAGCATACGAGCAGTACTTC,CASSQGLAYEQYF
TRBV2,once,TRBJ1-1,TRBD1,TGTGCCAGCAGTGAGACAGGGCCCCCCAACACTGAAGCTTTCTTT,CASSETGPPNTEAFF
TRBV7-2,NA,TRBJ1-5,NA,TGTGCCAGCAGCTTAGAATCGCAGGGTGTTCAGCCCCAGCATTTT,CASSLESQGVQPQHF
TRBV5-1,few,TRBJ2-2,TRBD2,TGCGCCAGCAGCCCGGGACTAGGGAACACCGGGGAGCTGTTTTTT,CASSPGLGNTGELFF
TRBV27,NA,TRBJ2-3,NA,TGTGCCAGCAGATACACAGATACGCAGTATTTT,CASRYTDTQYF
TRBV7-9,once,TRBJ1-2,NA,TGTGCCAGCAGCTCCCCTAGGGAACGCGGCTATGGCTACACCTTC,CASSSPRERGYGYTF
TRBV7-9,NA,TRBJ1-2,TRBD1,TGTGCCAGCAGCTTAGGGACAGGGGGAGCAGGCTATGGCTACACCTTC,CASSLGTGGAGYGYTF
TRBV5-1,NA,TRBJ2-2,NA,TGCGCCAGCAGCCCTACCTTTAGAGCGAACACCGGGGAGCTGTTTTTT,CASSPTFRANTGELFF
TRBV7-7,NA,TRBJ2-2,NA,TGTGCCAGCAGGGAGGACAGCCTCACCGGGGAGCTGTTTTTT,CASREDSLTGELFF
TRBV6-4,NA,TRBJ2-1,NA,TGTGCCAGCAGTGCCGAGGGGGGGCTAAACAATGAGCAGTTCTTC,CASSAEGGLNNEQFF
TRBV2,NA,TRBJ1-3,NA,TGTGCCAGCAGTGAATTTGGAGGAACTGGAAACACCATATATTTT,CASSEFGGTGNTIYF
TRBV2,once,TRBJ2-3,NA,TGTGCCAGCAGTGAGAACTGGAGGGCCGATACGCAGTATTTT,CASSENWRADTQYF
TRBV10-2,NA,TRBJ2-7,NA,TGCGCCAGCAGTGAACAGGTTGGGTACGAGCAGTACTTC,CASSEQVGYEQYF
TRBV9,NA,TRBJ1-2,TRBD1,TGTGCCAGCAGCGGTGACCGGGACAGTAACTATGGCTACACCTTC,CASSGDRDSNYGYTF
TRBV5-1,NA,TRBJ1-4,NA,TGCGCCAGCAGCTTGACAGCAACTAATGAAAAACTGTTTTTT,CASSLTATNEKLFF
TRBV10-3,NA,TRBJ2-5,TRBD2,TGTGCCATCAGTGTTGGGACTAGCGGGGGGGCGGAGACCCAGTACTTC,CAISVGTSGGAETQYF
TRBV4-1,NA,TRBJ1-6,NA,TGCGCCAGCAGCCTCAACAGCAATCCTGGGTCACCCCTCCACTTT,CASSLNSNPGSPLHF
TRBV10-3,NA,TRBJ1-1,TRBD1,TGTGCCATCAGGGACAGGGCGAGGGACACTGAAGCTTTCTTT,CAIRDRARDTEAFF
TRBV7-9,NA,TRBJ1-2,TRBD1,TGTGCCAGCAGCGTACAGGGGAACTATGGCTACACCTTC,CASSVQGNYGYTF
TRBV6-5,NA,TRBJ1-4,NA,TGTGCCAGCAGTTACTACGCGGGGGGGCAAGAAAAACTGTTTTTT,CASSYYAGGQEKLFF
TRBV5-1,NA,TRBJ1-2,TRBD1,TGCGCCAGCAGCTTGGTTCCCCCGGGACAGGGGCTGGTGGATGGCTACACCTTC,CASSLVPPGQGLVDGYTF
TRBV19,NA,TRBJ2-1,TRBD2,TGTGCCAGTAGTAGGCACTCTACTAGCGGGGGGGCCAATGAGCAGTTCTTC,CASSRHSTSGGANEQFF
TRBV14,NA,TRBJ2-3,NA,TGTGCCAGCAGCCAAGAAGATCTCACAGATACGCAGTATTTT,CASSQEDLTDTQYF
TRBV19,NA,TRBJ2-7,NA,TGTGCCAGTAGCGCCGGGACAACCCCTTACTACGAGCAGTACTTC,CASSAGTTPYYEQYF
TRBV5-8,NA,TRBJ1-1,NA,TGTGCCAGCAGCTTGGAGGTCGCTAAAACTGAAGCTTTCTTT,CASSLEVAKTEAFF
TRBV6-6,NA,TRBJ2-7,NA,TGTGCCAGCAGTCGGGGGTACGAGCAGTACTTC,CASSRGYEQYF